These 18 T cell receptor beta chains originate from one sample sequenced in a study of T cell responses to AZD1222 COVID-19 vaccine. TCRdb's table, derived via immunoSEQ multiplex PCR, lists solely in-frame clones and lacks some. The sample carries over 95,000 clones, about 85% recorded once. The starting material was peripheral blood, obtained on day 0 of AZD1222 vaccination. Receptors originate from an adult in good health.

The chain is built from TRBV30 and TRBJ2-2; D perhaps matches TRBD1 (6 bases). The CDR3 has 15 amino acids. Germline V gene lookup returns CDR1 GTSNPN and CDR2 SVGIG (reference sequence). With 8 bases removed from V and 1 base from J, the gap between germline ends came to 17 bases. The CDR3 DNA is TGTGCCGGGGGCACCCATTATCTGAACACCGGGGAGCTGTTTTTT. This encodes CAGGTHYLNTGELFF.

The chain recombines TRBV2 with TRBJ1-5; 9 bases match TRBD1. There are 15 residues in the CDR3. V was clipped by 4 bases and J by 7 bases; unmatched bases: 8. Germline V lookup: CDR1 SNHLY, CDR2 FYNNEI. The CDR3: CASSARTGVGQPQHF. In DNA form, the CDR3 reads TGTGCCAGCAGTGCCCGGACAGGGGTCGGGCAGCCCCAGCATTTT. Together with reference TRBV2 and TRBJ1-5, the CDR3 gives the full variable domain: EPEVTQTPSHQVTQMGQEVILRCVPISNHLYFYWYRQILGQKVEFLVSFYNNEISEKSEIFDDQFSVERPDGSNFTLKIRSTKLEDSAMYFCASSARTGVGQPQHFGDGTRLSIL.

The chain combines TRBV7-3 with TRBJ2-3; D tentatively reads TRBD1 or TRBD2 (5 bases each). Deletions cut 5 bases from V and 2 bases from J, with 17 bases between. The CDR3 spans 16 residues. Germline V gene data show CDR1 as SGHTA and CDR2 as FQGTGA. CDR3 residues: CASSLGAREDTDTQYF. Here the CDR3 DNA reads TGTGCCAGCAGCCTCGGGGCCCGAGAGGACACAGATACGCAGTATTTT.

The rearrangement links TRBV30 to TRBJ2-3; a possible D gene is TRBD1 (5 bases). The CDR3 extends over 14 amino acids. V was cut by 1 base and J by 0 bases, with 8 bases left in between. CDR1 GTSNPN and CDR2 SVGIG come from the germline V gene (reference sequence). In DNA, the CDR3 is TGTGCCTGGAGTGCAGGGCTTAGCACAGATACGCAGTATTTT. Protein: CAWSAGLSTDTQYF.

The table lists this clone with a count of one. The chain employs TRBV6-5 and TRBJ2-3, with D possibly called TRBD1 or TRBD2 (5 bases each). Germline CDR1 reads MNHEY; CDR2 reads SVGAGI. V was shortened by 6 bases and J by 4 bases, with 11 bases between the two germline ends. The length of the CDR3 is 13 residues. This CDR3 is CASSSGTADTQYF. DNA for the CDR3: TGTGCCAGCAGCTCCGGGACGGCAGATACGCAGTATTTT.

The chain couples TRBV10-3 to TRBJ2-1; TRBD2 is a possible D gene (5 bases). This CDR3 comprises 16 residues. The germline CDR1 and CDR2 sequences are ENHRY and SYGVKD. V was trimmed by 3 bases and J by 2 bases, leaving 14 bases between them. The CDR3 protein is CAISDPSAVAYNEQFF. As DNA, the CDR3 is TGTGCCATCAGTGATCCCTCAGCGGTCGCCTACAATGAGCAGTTCTTC.

The rearrangement links TRBV6-1 to TRBJ2-7; D is unresolved. V lost 3 bases, J lost 6 bases, and 18 bases lay in between. This CDR3 has 15 residues. Germline lookup yields CDR1 MNHNS and CDR2 SASEGT. The DNA of the CDR3 is TGTGCCAGCAGTGAGTCATTCCTGGGGAATGCCGAGCAGTACTTC. It is translated as CASSESFLGNAEQYF.

The chain links TRBV6-5 to TRBJ1-3, with D possibly matching TRBD1 (5 bases). V was pared by 7 bases and J by 8 bases, with 12 bases between. CDR3 length: 12 amino acids. From germline, CDR1 is MNHEY and CDR2 SVGAGI. This chain's CDR3 is CASKPGGDTIYF. The CDR3 DNA reads TGTGCCAGCAAACCCGGGGGGGACACCATATATTTT.

The chain joins TRBV5-8 to TRBJ1-5, with a possible D match to TRBD1 (5 bases). Germline V CDR1 and CDR2: SGHTS, YDEGEE. V lost 2 bases, J lost 4 bases, and 16 bases lay in between. The CDR3 consists of 16 residues. CDR3 in DNA: TGTGCCAGCAGCTTTGAGGAGGGGTTGGGGAATCAGCCCCAGCATTTT. It codes for CASSFEEGLGNQPQHF.

The chain uses TRBV7-9 and TRBJ2-7; the D is unclear. Germline values: CDR1 SEHNR, CDR2 FQNEAQ (reference sequence). V lost 2 bases and J lost 6, with 14 bases in between. The CDR3 has 14 amino acids. The CDR3 DNA reads TGTGCCAGCAGCTTATACTCCTTGGGGTTCGAGCAGTACTTC. The encoded protein is CASSLYSLGFEQYF.

The genes are TRBV4-2 and TRBJ2-1; 9 bases fit TRBD1. V lost 0 bases and J lost 2; bases outside the gene matches: 5. CDR1 LGHNA and CDR2 YNFKEQ come from the germline V gene. There are 17 residues in the CDR3. This CDR3 reads CASSQDARTGAYNEQFF. In DNA, the CDR3 is TGTGCCAGCAGCCAAGACGCTCGGACAGGGGCCTACAATGAGCAGTTCTTC.

The chain joins TRBV7-2 to TRBJ1-2; D is possibly TRBD1 (6 bases). V lost 2 bases and J lost 6, with 25 bases in between. The CDR3 consists of 18 residues. Germline lookup yields CDR1 SGHTA and CDR2 FQGNSA. The CDR3 sequence: CASSLIRGIGGAGNGYTF. CDR3 nucleotides: TGTGCCAGCAGCTTAATCCGGGGAATTGGGGGCGCAGGAAATGGCTACACCTTC. Filled out from reference TRBV7-2 and TRBJ1-2, the complete variable domain reads GAGVSQSPSNKVTEKGKDVELRCDPISGHTALYWYRQSLGQGLEFLIYFQGNSAPDKSGLPSDRFSAERTGGSVSTLTIQRTQQEDSAVYLCASSLIRGIGGAGNGYTFGSGTRLTVV.

As DNA, the CDR3 is TGTGCCAGCAGCTTAGCGATTTCCGGCTACACCTTC. Amino acids: CASSLAISGYTF. The chain employs TRBV7-9 and TRBJ1-2, with D uncertain. V dropped 0 bases and J dropped 8 bases, with 7 bases sitting between them. The germline V gene has CDR1 SEHNR and CDR2 FQNEAQ (reference sequence). The CDR3 has 12 residues.

This chain links TRBV13 with TRBJ2-5; perhaps TRBD2 as D (5 bases). V was clipped by 5 bases and J by 7 bases, with 14 bases between them. Germline assignment: CDR1 PRHDT and CDR2 FYEKMQ (reference sequence). There are 13 residues in the CDR3. DNA of the CDR3: TGTGCCAGCAGCGGACGGGGATCATTGACCCAGTACTTC. Its translation is CASSGRGSLTQYF.

This chain joins TRBV7-8 and TRBJ2-5; D is perhaps TRBD2 (5 bases). The CDR3 consists of 16 residues. With 2 bases removed from V and 4 bases from J, the gap between germline ends came to 17 bases. Per the germline V gene, CDR1 is SGHVS and CDR2 is FQNEAQ. CDR3 sequence (DNA): TGTGCCAGCAGCTTACGGGCGAAGGGTCGGGGAGAGACCCAGTACTTC. This sequence encodes CASSLRAKGRGETQYF. The full variable domain, completed using reference TRBV7-8 and TRBJ2-5, is GAGVSQSPRYKVAKRGQDVALRCDPISGHVSLFWYQQALGQGPEFLTYFQNEAQLDKSGLPSDRFFAERPEGSVSTLKIQRTQQEDSAVYLCASSLRAKGRGETQYFGPGTRLLVL.

CDR3 protein: CASSPESFYGYTF. In DNA, the CDR3 is TGTGCCAGCAGCCCCGAGTCTTTCTATGGCTACACCTTC. The chain has TRBV3-1 (or the pseudogene TRBV3-2) and TRBJ1-2; D call uncertain. Trimming took off 4 bases at V and 4 bases at J, with 10 bases between the two ends. CDR1 and CDR2 from the germline V gene are LGHDT and YNNKEL (reference sequence). CDR3 length: 13 amino acids.

The gene calls are TRBV11-3 and TRBJ1-6, with D hard to call. The CDR3 is 13 amino acids. V shed 1 base and J shed 6 bases, with 4 bases lying between them. Germline V gives CDR1 SGHNT, CDR2 YENEEA. CDR3 DNA: TGTGCCAGCAGCTTAGGTCCTAATTCACCCCTCCACTTT. Translation: CASSLGPNSPLHF.

The rearrangement uses TRBV9 and TRBJ2-5, with D perhaps matching TRBD1 (6 bases). The germline V and J ends were trimmed by 0 bases and 4 bases, with 10 bases remaining between them. CDR3 length: 14 residues. From germline, CDR1 is SGDLS and CDR2 YYNGEE. CDR3 sequence reads: CASSVGGRGETQYF. For the CDR3, the DNA is TGTGCCAGCAGCGTAGGGGGGCGTGGAGAGACCCAGTACTTC.